This entry concerns a single TCR beta chain. The antigen is unknown. Profiled with immunoSEQ multiplex PCR; TCRdb holds only in-frame clones, not every one. The table lists about 22,000 clones, 84% of them singletons, with about half in the top ten. The record originates from a study of OX40 agonist ivuxolimab in advanced cancers. Whole-study findings and limits: The study observed clonal expansion of CD4+ and CD8+ blood T cells by week 6 at 0.1 to 3.0 mg/kg.

The sequencing here drew on CD4+ or CD8+ T cells sorted from blood, taken in a trial of the OX40 agonist ivuxolimab. The receptor comes from an adult with an advanced solid tumor such as melanoma, head and neck, liver or kidney cancer.

The CDR3 DNA reads as TGCAGCGTTCCTTGGGGAGCCGGTGGCTATGGCTACACCTTC. This sequence encodes CSVPWGAGGYGYTF. V usage is TRBV29-1 and J usage is TRBJ1-2; D unclear. Trimming removed 5 bases from V and 4 bases from J, with 17 bases in between. The length of the CDR3 is 14 residues. CDR1 and CDR2 (germline): SQVTM, ANQGSEA.